This record looks at one T cell receptor beta chain sequence and its context. The specificity of this receptor is unknown. No clone much larger than this one lies a single base away; base qualities are absent. The data derive from a study of control samples from healthy donors and cancer patients (dated by TCRdb to 2020 to 2021). Receptors were amplified or captured by the immunoSEQ multiplex PCR assay. Here the immuneACCESS table is served through TCRdb, limited to in-frame sequences with V and J called. Missing clones are a known gap in these copies; in checked studies unresolved V genes cover under half, and the rest lacks a known reason. For this sample there are about 92,000 clones; around 80% appear just once. Around 10% of the sample is held by the ten biggest clonotypes. The receptor was derived from a woman aged 60-75 years in good health. What was sequenced was blood.

The sequence in DNA is TGCGCCAGCAGCCAAGGGGTACAGGGGACCACCTACGAGCAGTACTTC. Translation gives CASSQGVQGTTYEQYF. Rearrangement joined TRBV4-1 to TRBJ2-7, with TRBD1 identical over 7 junction bases. V lost 1 base and J lost 2 bases, and the count of bases not matched to a germline gene is 8. Via the germline V gene, CDR1 is MGHRA and CDR2 YSYEKL. The CDR3 has 16 amino acids, counting the end cysteine and phenylalanine. CDR3 DNA is the only sequence kept; it has 48 bases, read in frame from the first base.